Listed below are T cell receptor beta chains from one sample, sequenced in a study of glioma-infiltrating T cells after dendritic cell vaccination. Produced via immunoSEQ multiplex PCR; TCRdb's table is partial and in-frame only. This sample carries some 46,000 clones, approximately 89% of them seen once, and the ten largest clones take 5% to 6%. Sequenced here: blood, sampled after dendritic cell vaccination. These receptors were taken from a human donor with glioblastoma. Both conserved end residues are part of each CDR3. A D gene is named only where the DNA matches it firmly. Clone size is stated in some rows and not others, as once, few, many or a class when expanded.

V	J	D	size	DNA	CDR3
TRBV11-2	TRBJ2-4	TRBD2	few	TGTGCCAGCAGCTTGAGGAGGGAGGGCCGTAACATTCAGTACTTC	CASSLRREGRNIQYF
TRBV2	TRBJ2-1	.	.	TGTGCCAGCAGTGCTATTGGGCGGGATGAGCAGTTCTTC	CASSAIGRDEQFF
TRBV19	TRBJ1-5	.	.	TGTGCCAGTATCTGGAGCCAGCCCCAGCATTTT	CASIWSQPQHF
TRBV29-1	TRBJ1-2	TRBD1	once	TGCAGCGTTGGGTTTGGGACAGTAAGAGCGTCTAACTATGGCTACACCTTC	CSVGFGTVRASNYGYTF
TRBV27	TRBJ2-3	.	once	TGTGCCAGCAGTTTAGTAGTGCCCCCTAAAGATACGCAGTATTTT	CASSLVVPPKDTQYF
TRBV6-5	TRBJ2-1	.	.	TGTGCCAGCAGTCCCCTCGCGGGCTGGAACAATGAGCAGTTCTTC	CASSPLAGWNNEQFF
TRBV27	TRBJ2-3	TRBD2	.	TGTGCCAGCATATTTCCTGTATTAGCGGGTGCGGGAGATACGCAGTATTTT	CASIFPVLAGAGDTQYF
TRBV19	TRBJ2-2	.	.	TGTGCCAGCGTCTGGCGGCCAGGAGGCGGGGAGCTGTTTTTT	CASVWRPGGGELFF
TRBV5-4	TRBJ1-1	TRBD1	.	TGTGCCAGCAGCCTAACAGGGGTTGGGACTGAAGCTTTCTTT	CASSLTGVGTEAFF
TRBV7-2	TRBJ2-1	TRBD1	.	TGTGCCAGCAGCGTATCGGGACAGTTGAATGAGCAGTTCTTC	CASSVSGQLNEQFF
TRBV7-6	TRBJ2-1	.	.	TGTGCCAGCAGCTTAGGGGCCAGAGGTGGGGCCCACTCCTACAATGAGCAGTTCTTC	CASSLGARGGAHSYNEQFF
TRBV6-5	TRBJ2-7	TRBD1	.	TGTGCCAGCACCCCTTCAGGACAGGGGAACGAGCAGTACTTC	CASTPSGQGNEQYF
TRBV28	TRBJ2-7	TRBD2	.	TGTGCCAGCGGGAGGGGTTACGAGCAGTACTTC	CASGRGYEQYF
TRBV7-2	TRBJ2-2	TRBD1	.	TGTGCCAGCAGACGACCGGGACAGGGGGCTCCCGGGGAGCTGTTTTTT	CASRRPGQGAPGELFF
TRBV27	TRBJ2-7	TRBD2	.	TGTGCCAGCAGTTTAACTAGCGGGAGTTTGTACGAGCAGTACTTC	CASSLTSGSLYEQYF
TRBV6-4	TRBJ2-2	TRBD2	.	TGTGCCAGCAGTGCGGCGGGAGGGAACACCGGGGAGCTGTTTTTT	CASSAAGGNTGELFF
TRBV4-1	TRBJ1-2	.	.	TGCGCCAGCAGCCAGGACACAGGGTCTTATGGCTACACCTTC	CASSQDTGSYGYTF
TRBV6-5	TRBJ1-2	.	.	TGTGCCAGCAGTTACCACAAGGGGATGGGAGGCTACACCTTC	CASSYHKGMGGYTF
TRBV10-3	TRBJ1-2	TRBD1	once	TGTGCCATCAGTCTCTCCGGGACAGGAGCCCCGGGTGGCTACACCTTC	CAISLSGTGAPGGYTF
TRBV18	TRBJ2-1	.	.	TGTGCCAGCTCACCAAGGGAGCTAAATGAGCAGTTCTTC	CASSPRELNEQFF
TRBV11-2	TRBJ2-7	.	.	TGTGCCAGCAGCTTAGATACGGGGTCGGGTGAGCAGTACTTC	CASSLDTGSGEQYF
TRBV20-1	TRBJ1-2	TRBD1	.	TGCAGTGGGCAGGGGGGCTATGGCTACACCTTC	CSGQGGYGYTF
TRBV10-3	TRBJ2-1	TRBD2	once	TGTGCCATCAGCCAGCGGGGGGTTGAGCAGTTCTTC	CAISQRGVEQFF
TRBV7-2	TRBJ2-7	TRBD2	.	TGTGCCAGCAGCTTAGTCGGCGGGAGGGACTACGAGCAGTACTTC	CASSLVGGRDYEQYF
TRBV4-1	TRBJ2-7	TRBD2	.	TGCGCCAGCAGCCTATCAGGGACTAGCGGGATCTACGAGCAGTACTTC	CASSLSGTSGIYEQYF
TRBV5-6	TRBJ2-7	TRBD1	.	TGTGCCAGCAGCTTACCCGGGACAGGTTCCTACGAGCAGTACTTC	CASSLPGTGSYEQYF
TRBV30	TRBJ1-2	.	.	TGTGCCTGGAGGGACAGTTTCGGTGGCTACACCTTC	CAWRDSFGGYTF
TRBV2	TRBJ2-4	TRBD1	.	TGTGCCAGCATCAGAGACAGGGGGGACATTCAGTACTTC	CASIRDRGDIQYF
TRBV19	TRBJ2-3	TRBD2	.	TGTGCCAGTAAATCCATCCTGGGACTAGGGGGGGATACGCAGTATTTT	CASKSILGLGGDTQYF
TRBV5-1	TRBJ1-1	.	.	TGCGCCAGCAGCTTGGGCCGGGGGGACACTGAAGCTTTCTTT	CASSLGRGDTEAFF
TRBV2	TRBJ1-2	.	few	TGTGCCAGCAGTGTACAGGGAATCCCGAACTATGGCTACACCTTC	CASSVQGIPNYGYTF
TRBV19	TRBJ2-3	TRBD1	.	TGTGCCAGTAGGCCGGGACAGAGCACAGATACGCAGTATTTT	CASRPGQSTDTQYF
TRBV10-3	TRBJ1-4	TRBD1	.	TGTGCCACTACACAGGGGGGTAATGAAAAACTGTTTTTT	CATTQGGNEKLFF
TRBV4-2	TRBJ2-1	TRBD2	.	TGTGCCAGCAGCCAAGACGGGCTAGCGGGAGGATCCGAGCAGTTCTTC	CASSQDGLAGGSEQFF
TRBV9	TRBJ2-1	TRBD2	.	TGTGCCAGCAGCTCAACTAGGACTAGCGGGCCCGAAACCGCCTACAATGAGCAGTTCTTC	CASSSTRTSGPETAYNEQFF
TRBV19	TRBJ1-4	.	.	TGTGCCAGTAGTATATGGCTTAATGAAAAACTGTTTTTT	CASSIWLNEKLFF
TRBV5-1	TRBJ2-5	TRBD1	.	TGCGCCAGCAGCTTTGTGGGACAGTTTGGAGAGACCCAGTACTTC	CASSFVGQFGETQYF
TRBV2	TRBJ1-4	.	.	TGTGCCAGCCTAACGGAAAAACTGTTTTTT	CASLTEKLFF
TRBV10-3	TRBJ1-2	.	.	TGTGCCATCAGCGAGCTACAGGAAGATTATGGCTACACCTTC	CAISELQEDYGYTF
TRBV9	TRBJ2-1	TRBD2	.	TGTGCCAGCAGCCCCCGACTAGCGGGAGAGTACAATGAGCAGTTCTTC	CASSPRLAGEYNEQFF
TRBV19	TRBJ2-5	TRBD2	.	TGTGCCAGTAGTCAGACTAGCGGGAGGGGAGAGACCCAGTACTTC	CASSQTSGRGETQYF
TRBV29-1	TRBJ1-2	.	.	TGCAGCGTTGATTTGAGCCCCAGGTCTGGCTACACCTTC	CSVDLSPRSGYTF